Presented here are 3 T cell receptor beta chains from one specimen sequenced in a study of cytomegalovirus exposure and HLA in healthy donors (dated by TCRdb to between 2016 and 2019). Preparation of the library involved the immunoSEQ multiplex PCR assay. A mixture of 60 forward primers for TCR Vbeta segments and 13 reverse primers for TCR Jbeta segments was used in the multiplex PCR. TCRdb stores this immuneACCESS table with in-frame sequences only. Part of the clones is absent; in the studies checked, under half of the shortfall reflects unresolved V genes, and no reason is known for the rest. A total of about 160,000 clones appear in this sample, roughly 80% of them only once. Together, the top ten hold around 1.3% of the sample. Sequencing was carried out using PBMCs. These receptors all stem from a woman aged 45 to 65 in good health and CMV-seronegative.

This rearrangement joins TRBV29-1 to TRBJ1-2; possible D gene TRBD1, 6 bases. Looked up from germline, CDR1 is SQVTM and CDR2 is ANQGSEA. This CDR3 is built from 18 residues. V lost 3 bases and J lost 6, with 29 bases in between. Here the CDR3 reads CSVDSVGVRGRVGHGYTF. The CDR3 nucleotides read TGCAGCGTTGATTCGGTTGGGGTCAGGGGAAGGGTGGGACATGGCTACACCTTC.

Points on this clone: Additional DNA sequences in this sample encode the identical CDR3. The genes are TRBV11-3 and TRBJ2-3, with D possibly matching TRBD2 (6 bases). V shed 5 bases and J shed 2 bases, with 11 bases lying between them. CDR1 is SGHNT, CDR2 YENEEA, per germline. The CDR3 length is 14 residues. The CDR3 region is CASSLGGDTDTQYF. CDR3 bases: TGTGCCAGCAGCCTGGGGGGAGACACAGATACGCAGTATTTT.

The rearrangement links TRBV5-1 to TRBJ1-1, with a tentative D call TRBD1 (6 bases). This CDR3 comprises 15 residues. V lost 1 base to trimming and J lost 4 bases, with 14 bases between them. CDR1 is SGHRS, CDR2 YFSETQ, per germline. The chain's CDR3 is CASSLINRVGTEAFF. DNA of the CDR3: TGCGCCAGCAGCTTGATAAACAGGGTTGGCACTGAAGCTTTCTTT.